These 19 T cell receptor beta chains share one sample of origin, sequenced in a study of T cells in tuberculosis. This table comes from immunoSEQ multiplex PCR, and its TCRdb copy is limited to in-frame clones, with some not included. The data contain 30,000 to 40,000 clones, 95% to 97% of them seen just once; the ten biggest clones take up approximately 6.2%. The material sequenced was PBMCs. Receptors originate from a donor aged 5 to 30 with latent tuberculosis or without tuberculosis infection.

The genes are TRBV6-1 and TRBJ2-3, with TRBD2 identical over 9 bases. This CDR3 has 15 amino acids. Trimming took 1 base from V and 6 from J; bases not matched to a gene: 5. In germline, CDR1 is MNHNS, CDR2 SASEGT. CDR3 sequence (DNA): TGTGCCAGCAGTGAAGTAGAAACTAGCGGGGATACGCAGTATTTT. This gives the protein CASSEVETSGDTQYF.

V is TRBV6-6 and J is TRBJ2-1; a weak D match, TRBD2 (7 bases). V was clipped by 7 bases and J by 8 bases, with 18 bases between them. The CDR3 totals 14 residues. Looked up from germline, CDR1 is MNHNY and CDR2 is SVGAGI (reference sequence). This chain's CDR3 is CASTRGGAVDEQFF. DNA for the CDR3: TGTGCCAGCACCCGAGGGGGGGCTGTGGATGAGCAGTTCTTC.

The rearrangement uses TRBV2 and TRBJ2-1, with 9 bases matching TRBD1. Germline lookup yields CDR1 SNHLY and CDR2 FYNNEI. The junction had 3 bases not matched to a gene; V was cut back by 4 bases and J by 14 bases. The CDR3 runs 11 residues. CDR3 nucleotides: TGTGCCAGCAGTGGACAGGGGGTGAAGTTCTTC. Translated, it gives CASSGQGVKFF.

The chain joins TRBV15 to TRBJ1-1, with 7 bases identical to TRBD1. Germline CDR1 and CDR2: LNHNV and YYDKDF (reference sequence). CDR3 length: 14 amino acids. With 2 bases clipped from V and 6 bases from J, the junction kept 6 bases outside the gene matches. CDR3 coding DNA: TGTGCCACCAGCAGACATACAGGGGTTCCTGAAGCTTTCTTT. The encoded protein is CATSRHTGVPEAFF.

The CDR3 loop is CASSVTRTGGWATNEKLFF. The CDR3, as DNA: TGTGCCAGCAGTGTGACACGGACAGGGGGGTGGGCAACTAATGAAAAACTGTTTTTT. The chain uses TRBV6-1 and TRBJ1-4, with TRBD1 identical over 10 bases. Per germline, CDR1 MNHNS and CDR2 SASEGT. After removal of 4 bases from V and 0 bases from J, the junction contained 11 bases not matched to a gene. The CDR3 covers 19 residues.

This chain joins TRBV2 and TRBJ2-2; 9 nucleotides line up with TRBD1. The ends lost 6 bases at V and 6 bases at J; junction bases unmatched: 8. CDR3 length equals 15 residues. Germline loops: CDR1 SNHLY, CDR2 FYNNEI. Written as DNA, the CDR3 is TGTGCCAGCAGAACCGGGACAGGGTTACCCGGGGAGCTGTTTTTT. Amino acid sequence: CASRTGTGLPGELFF.

The J gene is TRBJ2-4, the V gene TRBV2; D gene uncertain. CDR3 length equals 13 residues. Germline V gene data show CDR1 as SNHLY and CDR2 as FYNNEI. V gave up 4 bases and J gave up 9 bases, with 13 bases separating them. CDR3 region: CASSASGSAIQYF. In DNA, the CDR3 is TGTGCCAGCAGTGCGTCGGGTTCGGCCATTCAGTACTTC.

The V call is TRBV19, the J call TRBJ2-1; D possibly corresponds to TRBD2 (5 bases). The V end lost 10 bases, the J end lost 7 bases, and 14 bases lay between the germline ends. CDR3 length equals 12 residues. Per germline, CDR1 LNHDA and CDR2 SQIVND (reference sequence). DNA for the CDR3: TGTGCCACCACAGAGGGATTTAATGAGCAGTTCTTC. Translated: CATTEGFNEQFF.

J is TRBJ2-6 and V is TRBV19; 7 bases are a match to TRBD1. Germline V gene lookup returns CDR1 LNHDA and CDR2 SQIVND (reference sequence). This CDR3 is built from 14 residues. V was clipped by 10 bases and J by 2 bases; unmatched bases: 5. In nucleotides, the CDR3 is TGTGCCACTATAGACAGGGCTGGGGCCAACGTCCTGACTTTC. Translation gives CATIDRAGANVLTF.

CDR3 sequence: CASSPRGVGNQPQHF. In nucleotides, the CDR3 is TGTGCCAGCAGTCCTCGGGGGGTGGGCAATCAGCCCCAGCATTTT. The chain carries TRBV2 and TRBJ1-5, with D perhaps TRBD1 (5 bases). Trimming left V 5 bases short and J 2 bases short, with 13 bases between. The CDR3 is 15 residues long. Germline V gene data show CDR1 as SNHLY and CDR2 as FYNNEI.

This sequence joins TRBV18 and TRBJ2-6; D is perhaps TRBD1 (6 bases). CDR3 length equals 17 residues. Trimming removed 3 bases from V and 0 bases from J, with 12 bases in between. The germline V gene has CDR1 KGHSH and CDR2 LQKENI. As DNA, the CDR3 is TGTGCCAGCTCACCGGGGGCACCCTTCTCTGGGGCCAACGTCCTGACTTTC. Its protein is CASSPGAPFSGANVLTF.

This sequence joins TRBV7-2 and TRBJ2-5; 8 bases align to TRBD2. CDR1 is SGHTA, CDR2 FQGNSA, per germline. The CDR3 has 16 residues. V trimming: 4 bases; J trimming: 5 bases; junction bases outside the gene matches: 12. CDR3 region: CASSYLGSGSRETQYF. CDR3 DNA sequence: TGTGCCAGCAGCTACCTAGGGAGCGGGAGTCGGGAGACCCAGTACTTC.

The chain links TRBV19 to TRBJ2-1; tentative D call: TRBD2 (5 bases). The CDR3 length is 14 residues. CDR1 and CDR2 (germline): LNHDA, SQIVND (reference sequence). Trimming took 6 bases from V and 6 from J, leaving 15 bases between them. CDR3 sequence (DNA): TGTGCCAGTAGCATACGAGGGAACCTCAATGAGCAGTTCTTC. The encoded protein is CASSIRGNLNEQFF.

This clone was recorded once. The chain uses TRBV30 and TRBJ2-5, with a tentative D call TRBD1 (6 bases). V was pared by 5 bases and J by 3 bases, with 16 bases between. CDR3 length: 14 residues. Germline lookup yields CDR1 GTSNPN and CDR2 SVGIG (reference sequence). CDR3 residues: CAWATNEGEETQYF. The CDR3 DNA reads TGTGCCTGGGCCACCAACGAGGGGGAAGAGACCCAGTACTTC.

The chain carries TRBV6-5 and TRBJ2-1; 9 bases map to TRBD2. Looked up from germline, CDR1 is MNHEY and CDR2 is SVGAGI. J gave up 2 bases and V 3 bases, and 5 bases lay outside the gene matches. This CDR3 spans 16 amino acids. The CDR3 coding sequence is TGTGCCAGCAGTTATATAGCGGGAGAGGCCTACAATGAGCAGTTCTTC. The encoded protein is CASSYIAGEAYNEQFF.

The J gene is TRBJ2-4, the V gene TRBV6-5, with 7 positions matching TRBD2. V lost 2 bases and J lost 7; bases outside the gene matches: 8. The germline V gene encodes CDR1 MNHEY and CDR2 SVGAGI. This CDR3 has 15 amino acids. CDR3 bases: TGTGCCAGCAGTTACGCCGGGCGGGGAGGGAACATTCAGTACTTC. This gives the protein CASSYAGRGGNIQYF.

The chain is built from TRBV12-1 and TRBJ1-2; the table's D call, TRBD1, was not checked against the DNA. TRBV12-1 is a documented pseudogene. The CDR3 has 16 residues. CDR3 sequence: CASSFAQGQGNYGYTF. The CDR3, as DNA: TGTGCCAGCAGCTTTGCGCAGGGACAGGGGAACTATGGCTACACCTTC.

This chain connects TRBV30 to TRBJ1-1; no clear D gene. Trimming shortened V by 5 bases and J by 8 bases, and 18 bases separated the two germline ends. Germline V CDR1 and CDR2: GTSNPN, SVGIG (reference sequence). The CDR3 has 13 residues. The CDR3 sequence is CAWHPPAGTEAFF. CDR3 nucleotide sequence: TGTGCCTGGCATCCACCCGCGGGCACCGAAGCTTTCTTT.

The gene calls are TRBV15 and TRBJ2-1, with a weak D call TRBD1 (5 bases). The V and J ends lost 1 base and 2 bases respectively, with 9 bases between them. Germline V gene lookup returns CDR1 LNHNV and CDR2 YYDKDF (reference sequence). The CDR3 loop spans 15 amino acids. Here the CDR3 DNA reads TGTGCCACCAGCAGAGCGGACACAGCCTACAATGAGCAGTTCTTC. This gives the protein CATSRADTAYNEQFF.